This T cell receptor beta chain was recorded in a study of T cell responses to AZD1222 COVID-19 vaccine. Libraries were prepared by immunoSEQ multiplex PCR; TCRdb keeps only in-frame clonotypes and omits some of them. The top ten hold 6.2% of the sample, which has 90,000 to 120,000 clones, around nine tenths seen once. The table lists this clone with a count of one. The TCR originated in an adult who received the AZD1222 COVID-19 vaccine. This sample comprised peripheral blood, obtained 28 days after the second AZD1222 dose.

The CDR3 region is CASSQGQGSIDYTF. Here the CDR3 DNA reads TGCGCCAGCAGTCAAGGACAGGGAAGTATCGACTACACCTTC. The chain uses TRBV23-1 and TRBJ1-2, with TRBD1 matching over 8 bases. TRBV23-1 is flagged as an ORF with uncertain function. This CDR3 region has 14 residues. After removal of 2 bases from V and 10 bases from J, the junction contained 9 bases not matched to a gene.